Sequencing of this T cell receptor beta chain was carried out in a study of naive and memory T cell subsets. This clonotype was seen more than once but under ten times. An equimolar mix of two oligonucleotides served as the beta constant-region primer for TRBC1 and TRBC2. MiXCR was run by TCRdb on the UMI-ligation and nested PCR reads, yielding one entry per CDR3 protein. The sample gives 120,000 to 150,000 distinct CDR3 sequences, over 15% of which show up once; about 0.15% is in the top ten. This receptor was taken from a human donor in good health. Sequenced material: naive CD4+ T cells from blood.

The CDR3 DNA sequence: TGTGCCAGCAGTTTATTTTCGGGGAGGGTGGAGCAGTACTTC. Amino acids: CASSLFSGRVEQYF. The V gene is TRBV12-3 or TRBV12-4, the J gene TRBJ2-7; 7 bases are a match to TRBD2. This CDR3 is built from 14 residues. The trim removed 2 bases at V and 7 bases at J, leaving 8 bases unmatched.